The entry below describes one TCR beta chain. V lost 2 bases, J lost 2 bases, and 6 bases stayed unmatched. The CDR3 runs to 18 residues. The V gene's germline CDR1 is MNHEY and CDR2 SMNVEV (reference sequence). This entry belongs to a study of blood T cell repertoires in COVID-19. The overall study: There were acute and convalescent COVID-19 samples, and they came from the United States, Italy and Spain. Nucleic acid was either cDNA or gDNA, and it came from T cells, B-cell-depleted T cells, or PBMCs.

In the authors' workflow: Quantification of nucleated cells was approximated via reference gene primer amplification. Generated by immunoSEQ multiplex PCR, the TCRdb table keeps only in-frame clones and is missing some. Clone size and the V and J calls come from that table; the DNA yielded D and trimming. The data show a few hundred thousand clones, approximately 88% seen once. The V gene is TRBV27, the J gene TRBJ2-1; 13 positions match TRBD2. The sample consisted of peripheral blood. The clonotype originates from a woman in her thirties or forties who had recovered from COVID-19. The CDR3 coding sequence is TGTGCCAGCAGTTTACCGACTAGCGGGAGGCTTCCCTACAATGAGCAGTTCTTC. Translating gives CASSLPTSGRLPYNEQFF.